This section outlines one T cell receptor beta chain sequence together with its context. The antigen remains undetermined. Each TCR beta cDNA library carried unique molecular identifiers. TCRdb processed the PCR reads anew with MiXCR; each CDR3 protein has one entry. The table records 700,000 to 800,000 distinct CDR3 sequences, about 27% of them present only once. This sample is part of a study of post-analysis software for immune sequencing data. The overall study: Some patients lacked subtype; others had relapsing-remitting, secondary progressive or progressive-relapsing disease.

Trimming took off 2 bases at V and 3 bases at J, with 13 bases between the two ends. Germline V CDR1 and CDR2: PRHDT, FYEKMQ (reference sequence). This CDR3 has 15 residues. Study-wide results and caveats: By F measure, samples from a shared preparation batch strongly co-clustered. For normalized Chao1 diversity, multiple sclerosis patients scored significantly lower than controls did. Five TRBV segments were more frequent in patients than controls; TRBV5-6, TRBV5-1 and TRBV20-1 belonged to this group.

Sequencing used blood. The sequence came from a girl aged 5-17 years with multiple sclerosis. V is TRBV13 and J is TRBJ1-1; no clear D gene. The CDR3 here is CASSLTGFVDTEAFF. The CDR3 coding sequence is TGTGCCAGCAGCTTAACGGGGTTTGTAGACACTGAAGCTTTCTTT.